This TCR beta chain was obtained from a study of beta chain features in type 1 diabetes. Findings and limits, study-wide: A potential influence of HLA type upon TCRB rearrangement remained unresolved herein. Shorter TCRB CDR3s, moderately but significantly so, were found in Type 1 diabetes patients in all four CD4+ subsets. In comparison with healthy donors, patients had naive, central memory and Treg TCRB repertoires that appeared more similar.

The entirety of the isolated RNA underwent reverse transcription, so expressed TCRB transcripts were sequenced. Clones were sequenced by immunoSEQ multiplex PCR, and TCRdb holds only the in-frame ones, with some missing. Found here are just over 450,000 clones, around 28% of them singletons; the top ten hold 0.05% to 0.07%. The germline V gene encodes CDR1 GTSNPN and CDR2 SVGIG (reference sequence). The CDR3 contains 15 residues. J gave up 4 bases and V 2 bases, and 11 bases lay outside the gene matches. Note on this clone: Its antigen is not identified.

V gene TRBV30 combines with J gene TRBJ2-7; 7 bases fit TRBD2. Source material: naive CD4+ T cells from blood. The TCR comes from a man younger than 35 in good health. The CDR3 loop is CAWSRGTISGYEQYF. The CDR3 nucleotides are TGTGCCTGGAGTCGCGGGACTATCAGTGGGTACGAGCAGTACTTC.